The 13 T cell receptor beta chains below were found in one sample sequenced in a study of T cell responses to AZD1222 COVID-19 vaccine (dated by TCRdb to about 2021). Libraries were prepared through the immunoSEQ multiplex PCR assay. Here the immuneACCESS table is served through TCRdb, limited to in-frame sequences with V and J called. Missing clones are a known gap in these copies; in checked studies unresolved V genes cover under half, and the rest lacks a known reason. For this sample there are around 79,000 clones; 88% appear just once. The ten largest clones take up 20% of the sample. What the time point label conveys for this sample: baseline before first vaccination. The starting material was peripheral blood, obtained on day 0 of AZD1222 vaccination. Every receptor here comes from an adult in good health.

CDR3 nucleotide sequence: TGTGCCAGCAGTTTTCTGAAAGAGGTTCATACGCAGTATTTT. Residues: CASSFLKEVHTQYF. This chain joins TRBV27 and TRBJ2-3; no firm D call. The CDR3 sequence is 14 residues long. Germline V gene data show CDR1 as MNHEY and CDR2 as SMNVEV (reference sequence). Between the trimmed V and J ends, which lost 3 bases and 7 bases, there was a span of 14 bases.

This chain uses TRBV12-5 with TRBJ1-2; D is unclear. Germline assignment: CDR1 LGHNT and CDR2 FRNRAP. V was cut by 5 bases and J by 11 bases, with 18 bases left in between. The CDR3 consists of 13 residues. The CDR3 nucleotides are TGTGCTAGTGGTCTGACCCCCAATCGGCCGTACACCTTC. Encoded protein: CASGLTPNRPYTF.

V gene TRBV5-1 combines with J gene TRBJ1-5; no clear D gene. V gave up 2 bases and J gave up 4 bases, with 10 bases separating them. Germline V gives CDR1 SGHRS, CDR2 YFSETQ. The CDR3 has 14 amino acids. This CDR3 reads CASSLEGLNQPQHF. DNA for the CDR3: TGCGCCAGCAGCTTAGAGGGCCTTAATCAGCCCCAGCATTTT.

The chain employs TRBV6-5 and TRBJ2-5; perhaps TRBD2 as D (5 bases). Per germline, CDR1 MNHEY and CDR2 SVGAGI. This CDR3 has 14 residues. V was shortened by 4 bases and J by 4 bases, with 13 bases between the two germline ends. CDR3 nucleotide sequence: TGTGCCAGCAGTTTCGAGGGATTCTCAGAGACCCAGTACTTC. Translated, it gives CASSFEGFSETQYF.

V is TRBV19 and J is TRBJ1-1; 7 nucleotides agree with TRBD1. Per the germline V gene, CDR1 is LNHDA and CDR2 is SQIVND (reference sequence). The CDR3 contains 15 residues. Trimming took 1 base from V and 4 from J; bases not matched to a gene: 6. CDR3 protein: CASSIGTGPATEAFF. The CDR3 nucleotides read TGTGCCAGTAGTATAGGGACAGGCCCCGCCACTGAAGCTTTCTTT.

Only one count was recorded for this clone. The gene calls are TRBV7-9 and TRBJ2-7; D ambiguous. V lost 4 bases to trimming and J lost 3 bases, with 10 bases between them. CDR1 and CDR2 from the germline V gene are SEHNR and FQNEAQ (reference sequence). This CDR3 comprises 13 residues. This chain's CDR3 is CASSWENRYEQYF. The CDR3 coding sequence is TGTGCCAGCAGCTGGGAAAACCGCTACGAGCAGTACTTC.

The V call is TRBV7-8, the J call TRBJ1-1; TRBD1 matches at 7 bases. The J segment lost 3 bases and the V segment lost 2 bases, leaving 3 bases of the junction unmatched. The CDR3 contains 14 residues. Germline CDR1 and CDR2: SGHVS and FQNEAQ. The DNA for the CDR3 is TGTGCCAGCAGCTTACAGGGGGGGGACACTGAAGCTTTCTTT. Translation: CASSLQGGDTEAFF. Using reference TRBV7-8 and TRBJ1-1 for the parts outside the CDR3, the full variable domain is GAGVSQSPRYKVAKRGQDVALRCDPISGHVSLFWYQQALGQGPEFLTYFQNEAQLDKSGLPSDRFFAERPEGSVSTLKIQRTQQEDSAVYLCASSLQGGDTEAFFGQGTRLTVV.

This chain links TRBV6-2 or TRBV6-3 with TRBJ2-3, with no clear D. The germline V gene has CDR1 MNHEY and CDR2 SVGEGT. V lost 0 bases and J lost 7, with 17 bases in between. The CDR3 loop spans 16 amino acids. The CDR3 loop is CASSYSRSALGYTQYF. CDR3 DNA: TGTGCCAGCAGTTACTCGAGGAGCGCCCTCGGGTATACGCAGTATTTT.

The chain combines TRBV5-1 with TRBJ1-6, with unresolved D. Germline V lookup: CDR1 SGHRS, CDR2 YFSETQ. The ends were cut back, 4 bases at V and 9 bases at J, with 8 bases in the middle. CDR3 length: 12 residues. The CDR3 DNA reads as TGCGCCAGCAGCCTCATGGGTTCACCCCTCCACTTT. Its protein is CASSLMGSPLHF.

The V and J genes are TRBV15 and TRBJ2-6, with a tentative D call TRBD1 (6 bases). Per the germline V gene, CDR1 is LNHNV and CDR2 is YYDKDF (reference sequence). Trimming removed 5 bases from V and 0 bases from J, with 11 bases in between. This CDR3 is 16 amino acids long. CDR3 DNA sequence: TGTGCCACCAGCGTCACAGGGAGCTCTGGGGCCAACGTCCTGACTTTC. Translating gives CATSVTGSSGANVLTF.

The chain employs TRBV7-9 and TRBJ2-7; possible D gene TRBD2, 7 bases. CDR1 and CDR2 from the germline V gene are SEHNR and FQNEAQ (reference sequence). Trimming cost V 1 base and J 2 bases, with 9 bases left between them. The CDR3 spans 14 residues. This CDR3 reads CASSLGGGAYEQYF. As DNA, the CDR3 is TGTGCCAGCAGCTTAGGAGGGGGGGCCTACGAGCAGTACTTC.

The chain combines TRBV5-4 with TRBJ2-1; unclear D gene. The ends were cut back, 0 bases at V and 6 bases at J, with 4 bases in the middle. The CDR3 sequence is 12 residues long. Germline loops: CDR1 SGHNT, CDR2 YYREEE (reference sequence). The CDR3 is CASSLVSNEQFF. CDR3 bases: TGTGCCAGCAGCTTGGTTAGCAATGAGCAGTTCTTC.

V usage is TRBV5-4 and J usage is TRBJ1-2; D perhaps matches TRBD1 (6 bases). The germline V gene has CDR1 SGHNT and CDR2 YYREEE (reference sequence). CDR3 size: 13 residues. Trimming took off 1 base at V and 4 bases at J, with 8 bases between the two ends. CDR3 sequence (DNA): TGTGCCAGCAGCTTGAAACAGGGCTATGGCTACACCTTC. Translating gives CASSLKQGYGYTF.